This record looks at one TCR beta chain sequence and its context. In the authors' workflow: By means of reference gene primer amplification, nucleated cell counts were estimated. Data came from immunoSEQ multiplex PCR; TCRdb stores just in-frame clones and leaves some out. V and J calls and clone size follow that table, whereas D and trimming were derived from the DNA. The profile shows about 260,000 clones, about nine tenths of them singletons. CDR1 and CDR2 from the germline V gene are MNHEY and SVGAGI. V was shortened by 4 bases and J by 2 bases, with 8 bases between the two germline ends. The CDR3 contains 13 residues. This specimen comes from a study of blood T cell repertoires in COVID-19. At the level of the study: Sites in the United States, Italy and Spain provided acute and convalescent COVID-19 samples. In each case, the material was cDNA or gDNA derived from T cells, B-cell-depleted T cells, or PBMCs.

The sample taken for sequencing was peripheral blood. The source is a woman in her forties or fifties who had recovered from COVID-19. The chain is built from TRBV6-5 and TRBJ1-1; D might be TRBD1 (5 bases). The chain's CDR3 is CASSSTGNTEAFF. DNA for the CDR3: TGTGCCAGCAGTTCTACAGGTAACACTGAAGCTTTCTTT.